This section outlines one T cell receptor beta chain sequence together with its context. This table comes from immunoSEQ multiplex PCR, and its TCRdb copy is limited to in-frame clones, with some not included. The repertoire includes approximately 170,000 clones, around nine tenths of them detected once, and 0.65% to 0.75% sits in the top ten. The data derive from a study of control samples from healthy donors and cancer patients. After removal of 6 bases from V and 2 bases from J, the junction contained 6 bases not matched to a gene. Germline V gene data show CDR1 as SGHKS and CDR2 as YYEKEE (reference sequence). The CDR3 sequence is 15 residues long.

The receptor's source is a woman in her 30s in good health. The sample consisted of blood. The chain recombines TRBV5-5 with TRBJ2-2; TRBD2 matches 8 bases. The CDR3 spells CASTSGGLNTGELFF. DNA of the CDR3: TGTGCCAGCACCTCGGGAGGGCTAAACACCGGGGAGCTGTTTTTT.